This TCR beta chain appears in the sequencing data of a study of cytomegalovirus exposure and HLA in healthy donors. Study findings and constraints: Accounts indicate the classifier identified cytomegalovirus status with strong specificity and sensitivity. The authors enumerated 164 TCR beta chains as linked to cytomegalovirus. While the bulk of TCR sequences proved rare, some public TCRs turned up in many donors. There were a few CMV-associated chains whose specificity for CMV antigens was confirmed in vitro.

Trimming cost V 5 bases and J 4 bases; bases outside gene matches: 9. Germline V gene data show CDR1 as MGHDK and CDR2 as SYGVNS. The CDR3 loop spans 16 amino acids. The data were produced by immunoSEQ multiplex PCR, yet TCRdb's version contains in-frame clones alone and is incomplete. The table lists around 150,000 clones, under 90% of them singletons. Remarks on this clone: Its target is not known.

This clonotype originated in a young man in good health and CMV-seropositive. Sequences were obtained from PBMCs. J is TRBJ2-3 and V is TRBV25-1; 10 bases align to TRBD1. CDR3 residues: CASSRPGQGSPDTQYF. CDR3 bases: TGTGCCAGCAGTCGACCGGGACAGGGGAGCCCAGATACGCAGTATTTT.